This T cell receptor (beta chain) derives from a study of T-cell reconstitution after alpha-beta-depleted transplantation in children. Unique molecular identifiers featured in how the TCRbeta library was prepared. MiXCR, applied by TCRdb to the PCR reads, yields one record per CDR3 protein. Of approximately 500,000 distinct CDR3 sequences in the sample, 10% were seen once. Concerning this clonotype: Its specificity is unknown.

Looked up from germline, CDR1 is SGHDN and CDR2 is FVKESK. The CDR3 consists of 18 residues. The junction had 7 bases not matched to a gene; V was cut back by 0 bases and J by 4 bases. Findings and caveats of the study: Several patients had high TCRbeta diversity at day 60; it came from surviving recipient T cells and thymic progenitors. Several hundred rapidly expanded clones from non-depleted graft cells reportedly supplied alpha-beta T cells about two months post-transplant. T-cell counts and diversity were attributed mostly to newly produced T cells one year after transplant.

The receptor was isolated from a child aged 2-15 years with inherited bone marrow failure, due to receive a stem cell transplant. The V call is TRBV14, the J call TRBJ2-6; 9 nucleotides match TRBD2. The source was PBMCs, collected before TCRalphabeta/CD19-depleted stem cell transplant. The CDR3: CASSQDGGRARGANVLTF. CDR3 in DNA: TGTGCCAGCAGCCAAGATGGCGGGAGGGCAAGAGGGGCCAACGTCCTGACTTTC. The full variable domain, with the rest looked up from reference TRBV14 and TRBJ2-6, is EAGVTQFPSHSVIEKGQTVTLRCDPISGHDNLYWYRRVMGKEIKFLLHFVKESKQDESGMPNNRFLAERTGGTYSTLKVQPAELEDSGVYFCASSQDGGRARGANVLTFGAGSRLTVL.